The subject of this entry is one T cell receptor (beta chain). Antigen specificity is unknown. This could be a read error, since a much larger clone is one nucleotide away. This sample stems from a study of T-cell reconstitution after alpha-beta-depleted transplantation in children. General study points: Where alpha-beta T cells came from about two months after transplant was reportedly several hundred expanded graft clones.

Germline CDR1 and CDR2: SGHRS and YFSETQ. The CDR3 is 16 residues long. Construction of the TCRbeta library involved unique molecular identifiers. TCRdb re-called the PCR reads through MiXCR, storing one row per CDR3 protein. The table includes 6,400 or so distinct CDR3 sequences, around 16% detected once. The origin of this receptor is a boy aged 2-9 years with acute lymphoblastic leukemia, due to receive a stem cell transplant. The chain combines TRBV5-1 with TRBJ2-5; the D gene is possibly TRBD1 (5 bases). The input for sequencing was PBMCs, taken before TCRalphabeta/CD19-depleted stem cell transplant. This CDR3 is CASRFLLGRAAETQYF. Here the CDR3 DNA reads TGCGCCAGCCGCTTTCTCCTGGGCAGGGCAGCGGAGACCCAGTACTTC.